The subject of this entry is one T cell receptor (beta chain). The data were produced by immunoSEQ multiplex PCR, yet TCRdb's version contains in-frame clones alone and is incomplete. This table holds over 50,000 clones, around 84% found once. V shed 0 bases, J shed 5 bases, and the junction held 8 bases outside the gene matches. From germline, CDR1 is SGHNT and CDR2 YYREEE (reference sequence). This CDR3 spans 16 amino acids. The record originates from a study of technical replicates of blood from a few donors. Material: PBMCs. The TCR comes from a human donor in good health. Some clones in this sample may be carry-over from other donors' samples. The chain couples TRBV5-4 to TRBJ2-5, with 9 bases matching TRBD2. CDR3 protein: CASSLAFAGGPETQYF. In DNA form, the CDR3 reads TGTGCCAGCAGCTTGGCTTTCGCGGGAGGGCCTGAGACCCAGTACTTC.